Shown below are 20 T cell receptor beta chains from a single sample sequenced in a study of control samples from healthy donors and cancer patients. Data came from immunoSEQ multiplex PCR; TCRdb stores just in-frame clones and leaves some out. The table lists approximately 140,000 clones, around 85% of them singletons. Sequenced input: blood. The receptor source for this set is a woman under 40 in good health.

J is TRBJ1-2 and V is TRBV10-3, with TRBD1 as a possible D gene (6 bases). Looked up from germline, CDR1 is ENHRY and CDR2 is SYGVKD. The CDR3 is 14 residues long. V was pared by 0 bases and J by 7 bases, with 12 bases between. The CDR3 DNA is TGTGCCATCAGTGAGTCGAGGGGGAAGTTTGGCTACACCTTC. Translating it yields CAISESRGKFGYTF.

The gene calls are TRBV5-5 and TRBJ1-1; D call uncertain. Deletions cut 0 bases from V and 1 base from J, with 7 bases between. Germline-derived CDR1 and CDR2 are SGHKS and YYEKEE (reference sequence). The CDR3 loop spans 14 amino acids. CDR3 coding DNA: TGTGCCAGCAGCTTGGGAGTTAGGAACACTGAAGCTTTCTTT. Translated, it gives CASSLGVRNTEAFF.

Only one count was recorded for this clone. The J gene is TRBJ1-1, the V gene TRBV14, with D unresolved. Trimming removed 8 bases at V and 1 base at J, with 11 bases between. This CDR3 spans 13 amino acids. CDR1 and CDR2 (germline): SGHDN, FVKESK. The CDR3 sequence: CASVLSSNTEAFF. The CDR3 region has the DNA TGTGCCAGCGTTCTTTCATCGAACACTGAAGCTTTCTTT.

This chain joins TRBV5-1 and TRBJ1-1; possible D gene TRBD1, 6 bases. Looked up from germline, CDR1 is SGHRS and CDR2 is YFSETQ. The CDR3 is made up of 14 amino acids. Trimming removed 0 bases at V and 3 bases at J, with 9 bases between. As DNA, the CDR3 is TGCGCCAGCAGCTTGGGGACAGTGGACACTGAAGCTTTCTTT. This gives the protein CASSLGTVDTEAFF.

The chain employs TRBV9 and TRBJ1-2; D gene uncertain. Between the trimmed V and J ends, which lost 1 base and 8 bases, there was a span of 12 bases. From germline, CDR1 is SGDLS and CDR2 YYNGEE. The CDR3 extends over 13 amino acids. The CDR3 spells CASSVTSGQGYTF. CDR3 sequence (DNA): TGTGCCAGCAGCGTAACAAGTGGCCAAGGCTACACCTTC.

CDR3 nucleotides: TGTGCCAGCAGCCCCAACGGAAACACCATATATTTT. Its translation is CASSPNGNTIYF. The V gene is TRBV7-9, the J gene TRBJ1-3; no reliable D call. The germline V gene has CDR1 SEHNR and CDR2 FQNEAQ (reference sequence). V dropped 5 bases and J dropped 4 bases, with 6 bases sitting between them. The CDR3 contains 12 residues.

This clone appeared a single time. The DNA of the CDR3 is TGTGCCAGCAGCCGCCTCCTGAGGGGGTCGCAGGGGAGGTCCTACGAGCAGTACTTC. Protein: CASSRLLRGSQGRSYEQYF. The rearrangement joins TRBV13 to TRBJ2-7; D may be TRBD1 or TRBD2 (6 bases each). Germline V gene lookup returns CDR1 PRHDT and CDR2 FYEKMQ (reference sequence). The CDR3 length is 19 residues. Trimming stripped 5 bases from V and 1 base from J, with 27 bases between.

The chain recombines TRBV10-3 with TRBJ2-7; perhaps TRBD2 as D (6 bases). CDR1 is ENHRY, CDR2 SYGVKD, per germline. This CDR3 comprises 12 residues. Trimming removed 7 bases at V and 2 bases at J, with 9 bases between. Here the CDR3 reads CAIKEGPYEQYF. For the CDR3, the DNA is TGTGCCATCAAGGAGGGGCCCTACGAGCAGTACTTC.

The rearrangement joins TRBV6-1 to TRBJ2-3; possible D gene TRBD2, 5 bases. The V and J ends lost 3 bases and 2 bases respectively, with 15 bases between them. This CDR3 region has 16 residues. The germline V gene has CDR1 MNHNS and CDR2 SASEGT. CDR3 DNA: TGTGCCAGCAGTGACCTCGGCGGGTTTAACACAGATACGCAGTATTTT. Its translation is CASSDLGGFNTDTQYF.

The chain has TRBV7-6 and TRBJ2-2, with D possibly being TRBD1 (7 bases). The length of the CDR3 is 16 residues. Germline CDR1 reads SGHVS; CDR2 reads FNYEAQ. V gave up 1 base and J gave up 3 bases, with 12 bases separating them. The CDR3 DNA reads TGTGCCAGCAGCTTAGGGGCGGGACAGTACACCGGGGAGCTGTTTTTT. It specifies CASSLGAGQYTGELFF.

This chain connects TRBV3-1 (or the pseudogene TRBV3-2) to TRBJ2-5; weak D call: TRBD1 (5 bases). Germline assignment: CDR1 LGHDT and CDR2 YNNKEL (reference sequence). The CDR3 covers 12 residues. V lost 2 bases and J lost 6, with 7 bases in between. CDR3 amino acids: CASSQQGQTQYF. CDR3 sequence (DNA): TGTGCCAGCAGCCAACAGGGCCAGACCCAGTACTTC.

The CDR3 sequence: CASSFPPSTGQGAIGGYTF. The CDR3 nucleotides read TGTGCCAGCAGCTTCCCCCCTTCGACAGGACAGGGGGCAATAGGAGGCTACACCTTC. The gene calls are TRBV7-9 and TRBJ1-2, with 11 nucleotides matching TRBD1. Germline CDR1 SEHNR, CDR2 FQNEAQ (reference sequence). This CDR3 is 19 amino acids long. Trimming at V came to 3 bases and at J to 8 bases, leaving 20 bases not matched to a gene.

V usage is TRBV11-2 and J usage is TRBJ1-4, with TRBD1 matching over 9 bases. Germline V gives CDR1 SGHAT, CDR2 FQNNGV. CDR3 length equals 14 residues. V dropped 5 bases and J dropped 6; count of bases not matched to a gene: 4. CDR3 DNA: TGTGCCAGCAGCGCCGGGACAGGGTATGAAAAACTGTTTTTT. As protein: CASSAGTGYEKLFF.

This rearrangement joins TRBV10-1 to TRBJ2-4; maybe TRBD2 (6 bases). This CDR3 comprises 14 residues. Germline CDR1 reads WNHNN; CDR2 reads SYGVQD (reference sequence). The V end lost 3 bases, the J end lost 3 bases, and 9 bases lay between the germline ends. The CDR3 reads CASSDGGNKNIQYF. As DNA, the CDR3 is TGCGCCAGCAGTGACGGAGGGAACAAAAACATTCAGTACTTC.

The V and J genes are TRBV18 and TRBJ2-1; TRBD2 aligns across 7 bases. CDR1 and CDR2 from the germline V gene are KGHSH and LQKENI. This CDR3 region has 14 residues. The trim removed 3 bases at V and 9 bases at J, leaving 8 bases unmatched. CDR3 in DNA: TGTGCCAGCTCACCCGCCTCAAGCGGGATTGAGCAGTTCTTC. Protein: CASSPASSGIEQFF.

About this clone: Within the sample, other DNA sequences also encode this same CDR3. The rearrangement links TRBV18 to TRBJ2-7; 9 positions agree with TRBD1. Germline-derived CDR1 and CDR2 are KGHSH and LQKENI. This CDR3 contains 15 residues. V trimming: 3 bases; J trimming: 0 bases; junction bases outside the gene matches: 3. CDR3 sequence: CASSPGTGSSYEQYF. The CDR3 DNA reads as TGTGCCAGCTCACCGGGGACAGGGAGCTCCTACGAGCAGTACTTC. Filled out from reference TRBV18 and TRBJ2-7, the complete variable domain reads NAGVMQNPRHLVRRRGQEARLRCSPMKGHSHVYWYRQLPEEGLKFMVYLQKENIIDESGMPKERFSAEFPKEGPSILRIQQVVRGDSAAYFCASSPGTGSSYEQYFGPGTRLTVT.

This chain uses TRBV5-1 with TRBJ2-3; D remains unclear. The CDR3 spans 13 residues. V lost 4 bases and J 6 bases, leaving 12 bases between the germline ends. Germline-derived CDR1 and CDR2 are SGHRS and YFSETQ. The CDR3 reads CASSAGLLDTQYF. In DNA, the CDR3 is TGCGCCAGCAGCGCCGGGTTACTGGATACGCAGTATTTT.

The chain uses TRBV2 and TRBJ2-1, with 7 positions matching TRBD2. V gave up 6 bases and J gave up 8 bases; unmatched junction bases: 4. This CDR3 spans 12 amino acids. From germline, CDR1 is SNHLY and CDR2 FYNNEI. The CDR3 reads CASSVTSYEQFF. CDR3 in DNA: TGTGCCAGCAGCGTGACTAGCTATGAGCAGTTCTTC.

V usage is TRBV6-6 and J usage is TRBJ2-5; D ambiguous. The CDR3 consists of 12 residues. Trimming removed 0 bases from V and 2 bases from J, with 1 base in between. The V gene's germline CDR1 is MNHNY and CDR2 SVGAGI (reference sequence). The CDR3 protein is CASSYSQETQYF. The CDR3 DNA sequence: TGTGCCAGCAGTTACTCTCAAGAGACCCAGTACTTC.

CDR3 nucleotides: TGTGCCAGCAGCCCGTACGCCATGGGTCCAAGGGGCTACACCTTC. It yields the protein CASSPYAMGPRGYTF. This sequence joins TRBV7-2 and TRBJ1-2, with D uncertain. CDR1 is SGHTA, CDR2 FQGNSA, per germline. Trimming removed 5 bases at V and 8 bases at J, with 21 bases between. The CDR3 length is 15 residues.